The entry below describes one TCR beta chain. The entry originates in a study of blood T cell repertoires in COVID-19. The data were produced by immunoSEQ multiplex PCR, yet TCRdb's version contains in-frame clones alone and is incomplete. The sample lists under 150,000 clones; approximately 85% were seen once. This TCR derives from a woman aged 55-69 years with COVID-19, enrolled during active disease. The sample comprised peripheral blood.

The CDR3 DNA reads TGTGCCAGCAGCTTAGTAACGGGGTCTGGAACAGATACGCAGTATTTT. Its protein is CASSLVTGSGTDTQYF. This chain joins TRBV7-9 and TRBJ2-3, with D possibly being TRBD2 (5 bases). With 1 base removed from V and 3 bases from J, the gap between germline ends came to 14 bases. This CDR3 region has 16 residues. Germline values: CDR1 SEHNR, CDR2 FQNEAQ (reference sequence).